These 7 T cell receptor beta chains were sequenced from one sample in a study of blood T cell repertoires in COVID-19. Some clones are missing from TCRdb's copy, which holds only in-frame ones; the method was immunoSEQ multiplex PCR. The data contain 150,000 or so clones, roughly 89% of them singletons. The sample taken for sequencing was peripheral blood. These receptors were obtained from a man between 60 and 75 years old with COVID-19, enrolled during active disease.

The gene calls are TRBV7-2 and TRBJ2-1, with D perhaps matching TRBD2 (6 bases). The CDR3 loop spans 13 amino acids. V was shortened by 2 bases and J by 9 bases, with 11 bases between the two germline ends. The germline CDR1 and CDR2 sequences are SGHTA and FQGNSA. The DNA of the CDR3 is TGTGCCAGCAGCTTATACATGGGGGGTGAGCAGTTCTTC. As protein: CASSLYMGGEQFF.

The CDR3 reads CASSPRTSGGRSTDTQYF. CDR3 sequence (DNA): TGTGCCAGCTCACCAAGAACTAGCGGGGGGCGAAGCACAGATACGCAGTATTTT. The V and J genes are TRBV18 and TRBJ2-3; the match to TRBD2 covers 12 bases. The junction had 6 bases not matched to a gene; V was cut back by 2 bases and J by 0 bases. Germline-derived CDR1 and CDR2 are KGHSH and LQKENI. The CDR3 contains 18 residues.

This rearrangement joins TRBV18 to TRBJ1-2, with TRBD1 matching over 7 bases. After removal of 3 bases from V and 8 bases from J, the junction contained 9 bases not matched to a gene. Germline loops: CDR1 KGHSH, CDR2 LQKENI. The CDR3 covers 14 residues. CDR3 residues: CASSPATGSGGYTF. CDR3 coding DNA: TGTGCCAGCTCACCGGCGACAGGGAGTGGCGGCTACACCTTC.

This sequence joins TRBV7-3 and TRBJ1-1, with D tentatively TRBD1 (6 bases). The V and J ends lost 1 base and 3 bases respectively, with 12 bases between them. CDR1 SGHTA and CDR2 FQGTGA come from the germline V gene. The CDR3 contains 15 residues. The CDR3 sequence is CASSLNTGRDTEAFF. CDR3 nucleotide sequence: TGTGCCAGCAGCTTAAATACAGGGCGCGACACTGAAGCTTTCTTT.

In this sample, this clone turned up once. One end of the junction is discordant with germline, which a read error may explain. CDR3 in DNA: TGTGCCAGCAAACGACAACAGGGCGACGAGGAGTACTTC. Protein: CASKRQQGDEEYF. The chain recombines TRBV2 with TRBJ2-7; weak D call: TRBD1 (6 bases). The germline V gene has CDR1 SNHLY and CDR2 FYNNEI. The CDR3 has 13 residues.

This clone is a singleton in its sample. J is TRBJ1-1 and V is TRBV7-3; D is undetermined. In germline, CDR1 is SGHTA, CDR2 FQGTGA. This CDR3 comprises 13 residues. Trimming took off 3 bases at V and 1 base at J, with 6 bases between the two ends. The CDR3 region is CASSLYKNTEAFF. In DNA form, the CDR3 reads TGTGCCAGCAGCTTGTACAAGAACACTGAAGCTTTCTTT.

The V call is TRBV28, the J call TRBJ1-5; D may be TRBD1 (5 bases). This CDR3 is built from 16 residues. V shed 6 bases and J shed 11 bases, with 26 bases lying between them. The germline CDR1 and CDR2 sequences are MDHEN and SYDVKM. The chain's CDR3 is CASREVGGIGIMTQHF. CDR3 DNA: TGTGCCAGCAGGGAAGTGGGGGGGATTGGGATCATGACCCAGCATTTT.